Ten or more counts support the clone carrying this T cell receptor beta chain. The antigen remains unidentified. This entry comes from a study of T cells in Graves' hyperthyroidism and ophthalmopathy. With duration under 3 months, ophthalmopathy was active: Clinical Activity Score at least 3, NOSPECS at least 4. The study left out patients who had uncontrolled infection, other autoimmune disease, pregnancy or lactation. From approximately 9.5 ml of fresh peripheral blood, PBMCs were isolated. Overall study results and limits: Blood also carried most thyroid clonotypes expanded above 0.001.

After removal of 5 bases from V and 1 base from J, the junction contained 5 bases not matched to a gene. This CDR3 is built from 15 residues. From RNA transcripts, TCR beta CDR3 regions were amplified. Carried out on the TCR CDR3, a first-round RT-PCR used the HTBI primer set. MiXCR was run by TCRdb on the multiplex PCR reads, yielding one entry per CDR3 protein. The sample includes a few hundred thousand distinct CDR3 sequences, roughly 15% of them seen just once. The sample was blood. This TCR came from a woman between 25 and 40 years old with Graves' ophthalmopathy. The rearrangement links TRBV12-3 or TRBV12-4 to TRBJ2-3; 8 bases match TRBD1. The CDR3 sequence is CASSPPDRGTDTQYF. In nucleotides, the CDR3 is TGTGCCAGCAGTCCCCCGGACAGGGGCACAGATACGCAGTATTTT.